The T cell receptor beta chain described here comes from a study of cytomegalovirus exposure and HLA in healthy donors. Use of 60 Vbeta and 13 Jbeta primers characterized the PCR. The data were produced by immunoSEQ multiplex PCR, yet TCRdb's version contains in-frame clones alone and is incomplete. The sample has 100,000 to 150,000 clones; approximately 75% are singletons. CDR1 is LNHDA and CDR2 is SQIVND in the germline V gene (reference sequence). V lost 4 bases to trimming and J lost 0 bases, with 8 bases between them. The CDR3 spans 14 residues. Sequences were obtained from PBMCs. This clonotype originated in a woman between 50 and 59 years old in good health and CMV-seronegative. V and J are TRBV19 and TRBJ2-3; D perhaps matches TRBD1 (5 bases). The CDR3 DNA reads TGTGCCAGTAGTAAGGACATGAGCACAGATACGCAGTATTTT. Translating gives CASSKDMSTDTQYF.